This TCR beta chain was retrieved from a study of identical twins. The germline V gene encodes CDR1 MNHEY and CDR2 SVGEGT. The V end lost 6 bases, the J end lost 8 bases, and 16 bases lay between the germline ends. CDR3 length: 13 amino acids. Comment on this clonotype: Its antigen is still unknown.

Each CDR3 protein gets one entry after TCRdb re-called the 5' RACE reads with MiXCR. Here the sample spans around 490,000 distinct CDR3 sequences, 20% to 25% being singletons. Study-wide points: With monozygotic twins, out-of-frame TCR alpha sharing exceeded what models estimated. Sequences that were out-of-frame, alpha and twin-shared displayed an excess of low generation probability.

The same specimen was also included in a second study, on yellow fever vaccine responses in identical twins.

The sequencing input was CD4+ T cells sorted from blood. The chain joins TRBV6-2 or TRBV6-3 to TRBJ2-5; D is perhaps TRBD1 (6 bases). This TCR came from a woman aged 18-29 years in good health. CDR3 residues: CASSINREFTQYF. CDR3 nucleotides: TGTGCCAGCAGCATCAACAGGGAGTTTACCCAGTACTTC.